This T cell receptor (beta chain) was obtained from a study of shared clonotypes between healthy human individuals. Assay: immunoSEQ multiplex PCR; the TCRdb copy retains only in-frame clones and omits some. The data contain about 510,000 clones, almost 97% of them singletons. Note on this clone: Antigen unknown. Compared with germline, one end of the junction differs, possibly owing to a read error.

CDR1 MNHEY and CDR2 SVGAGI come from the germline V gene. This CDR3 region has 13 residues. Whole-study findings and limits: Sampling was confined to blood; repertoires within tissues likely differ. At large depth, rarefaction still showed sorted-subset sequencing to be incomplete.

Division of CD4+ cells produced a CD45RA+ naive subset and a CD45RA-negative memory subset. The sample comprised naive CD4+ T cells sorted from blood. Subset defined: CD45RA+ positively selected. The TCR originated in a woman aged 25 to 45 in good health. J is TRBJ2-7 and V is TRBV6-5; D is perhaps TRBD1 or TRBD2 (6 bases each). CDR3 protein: CASSYRDSNEQYF. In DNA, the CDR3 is TGTGCCAGCAGCTACAGGGACTCCAACGAGCAGTACTTC.